The 18 T cell receptor beta chains below were found in one sample sequenced in a study of blood T cell repertoires in COVID-19. The repertoire was sequenced with immunoSEQ multiplex PCR; TCRdb's copy has only in-frame clones and lacks some. The table includes tens of thousands of clones, under 85% detected once. The sequenced sample consisted of peripheral blood. These receptors originate from a woman in her sixties with acute or convalescent COVID-19.

The genes are TRBV14 and TRBJ2-1; the match to TRBD2 covers 8 bases. V lost 4 bases and J lost 6; bases outside the gene matches: 11. CDR1 SGHDN and CDR2 FVKESK come from the germline V gene. The CDR3 is 16 residues long. CDR3 protein: CASSPQLTGGLNEQFF. The DNA of the CDR3 is TGTGCCAGCAGCCCACAGCTGACGGGGGGGCTCAATGAGCAGTTCTTC.

This chain joins TRBV7-6 and TRBJ1-2, with no clear D. The CDR3 extends over 14 amino acids. The V end lost 0 bases, the J end lost 8 bases, and 13 bases lay between the germline ends. Germline V lookup: CDR1 SGHVS, CDR2 FNYEAQ. The CDR3 nucleotides are TGTGCCAGCAGCTTAGCCCGGGAAACTGGGGGCTACACCTTC. Its translation: CASSLARETGGYTF.

The chain is built from TRBV3-1 (or the pseudogene TRBV3-2) and TRBJ1-2; 9 bases agree with TRBD1. There are 14 residues in the CDR3. Germline CDR1 reads LGHDT; CDR2 reads YNNKEL (reference sequence). V trimming: 3 bases; J trimming: 9 bases; junction bases outside the gene matches: 8. CDR3 in amino acids: CASSHRDRASSYTF. CDR3 nucleotides: TGTGCCAGCAGCCACCGGGACAGGGCCTCCAGCTACACCTTC.

The V call is TRBV27, the J call TRBJ1-1; the match to TRBD1 covers 8 bases. The V gene's germline CDR1 is MNHEY and CDR2 SMNVEV (reference sequence). Unmatched junction bases numbered 5, after V lost 8 bases and J lost 3 bases. This CDR3 contains 13 residues. The DNA of the CDR3 is TGTGCCAGCCAGGACAGGGCATACACTGAAGCTTTCTTT. This translates into CASQDRAYTEAFF.

V is TRBV7-9 and J is TRBJ2-1; unclear D gene. The CDR3 runs 11 residues. Germline CDR1 is SEHNR and CDR2 is FQNEAQ (reference sequence). The V and J ends lost 5 bases and 8 bases respectively, with 7 bases between them. CDR3 DNA sequence: TGTGCCAGCAGCCGGAGCGATGAGCAGTTCTTC. Its protein is CASSRSDEQFF.

The chain carries TRBV6-5 and TRBJ1-1, with TRBD1 matching over 7 bases. With 6 bases clipped from V and 3 bases from J, the junction kept 7 bases outside the gene matches. Per germline, CDR1 MNHEY and CDR2 SVGAGI. CDR3 length: 14 residues. The CDR3 reads CASRSLTGDTEAFF. The CDR3 DNA follows: TGTGCCAGCAGGTCACTCACAGGGGACACTGAAGCTTTCTTT.

The chain joins TRBV6-5 to TRBJ2-1, with 7 bases aligning to TRBD2. CDR1 is MNHEY and CDR2 is SVGAGI in the germline V gene. CDR3 length: 15 amino acids. Unmatched junction bases numbered 12, after V lost 8 bases and J lost 5 bases. For the CDR3, the DNA is TGTGCCAGCCGCCCGGGGGTAGCGGGCCACAATGAGCAGTTCTTC. Encoded protein: CASRPGVAGHNEQFF.

The rearrangement joins TRBV19 to TRBJ1-3; TRBD1 aligns across 8 bases. With V trimmed by 4 bases and J by 0 bases, 14 bases remained unmatched. Germline values: CDR1 LNHDA, CDR2 SQIVND (reference sequence). This CDR3 contains 19 residues. DNA of the CDR3: TGTGCCAGTAGTACCTGGACAGGGACAGAAGGGGCCTCTGGAAACACCATATATTTT. Protein sequence: CASSTWTGTEGASGNTIYF.

For the CDR3, the DNA is TGTGCCAGCAGACCCCACAGGGGGGGGACTGAAGCTTTCTTT. It codes for CASRPHRGGTEAFF. J is TRBJ1-1 and V is TRBV28; 8 bases align to TRBD1. V lost 6 bases to trimming and J lost 5 bases; unmatched junction nucleotides: 8. CDR3 length equals 14 residues. In germline, CDR1 is MDHEN, CDR2 SYDVKM.

This clone was observed once. The chain couples TRBV9 to TRBJ1-2; a possible D gene is TRBD1 (6 bases). CDR1 and CDR2 from the germline V gene are SGDLS and YYNGEE. Trimming removed 0 bases at V and 1 base at J, with 7 bases between. This CDR3 spans 14 amino acids. The CDR3 region has the DNA TGTGCCAGCAGCGTAGGGACAGTTAACTATGGCTACACCTTC. Translating it yields CASSVGTVNYGYTF.

The gene calls are TRBV12-3 or TRBV12-4 and TRBJ1-2; D remains ambiguous. The CDR3 sequence is 13 residues long. V was shortened by 6 bases and J by 8 bases, with 16 bases between the two germline ends. The CDR3 DNA is TGTGCCAGCAGCCGTTCCCGTTCGGGAGGCTACACCTTC. Encoded protein: CASSRSRSGGYTF.

The chain has TRBV19 and TRBJ2-2, with 8 nucleotides matching TRBD1. This CDR3 comprises 14 residues. From germline, CDR1 is LNHDA and CDR2 SQIVND (reference sequence). The V segment lost 7 bases and the J segment 2 bases; nucleotides outside the gene matches: 3. CDR3 bases: TGTGCCAGTACGGGACAGGTAAACACCGGGGAGCTGTTTTTT. This translates into CASTGQVNTGELFF.

Here the CDR3 reads CASSSLAGVYEQYF. The CDR3 region has the DNA TGTGCCAGCAGTTCTCTAGCGGGTGTGTACGAGCAGTACTTC. The chain uses TRBV28 and TRBJ2-7; 8 bases align to TRBD2. Per the germline V gene, CDR1 is MDHEN and CDR2 is SYDVKM. The V gene end was trimmed by 4 bases and the J gene end by 4 bases; junction bases not matched to a gene: 6. CDR3 size: 14 residues.

The genes are TRBV28 and TRBJ1-5, with D uncertain. The CDR3 covers 14 residues. CDR1 is MDHEN, CDR2 SYDVKM, per germline. The V end was cut by 6 bases, the J end by 4 bases, with 13 bases between. The CDR3 DNA sequence: TGTGCCAGCAGAACTCCCGAGGCGAATCAGCCCCAGCATTTT. Its protein is CASRTPEANQPQHF.

This rearrangement joins TRBV28 to TRBJ1-3; TRBD1 might be the D (6 bases). The CDR3 has 16 residues. Germline loops: CDR1 MDHEN, CDR2 SYDVKM. Trimming stripped 6 bases from V and 0 bases from J, with 15 bases between. The DNA for the CDR3 is TGTGCCAGCAGACATAAGACAGGACTCTCTGGAAACACCATATATTTT. This translates into CASRHKTGLSGNTIYF.

This chain links TRBV2 with TRBJ1-1; TRBD1 might be the D (6 bases). CDR1 and CDR2 (germline): SNHLY, FYNNEI. V gave up 1 base and J gave up 5 bases, with 14 bases separating them. The CDR3 spans 15 residues. The CDR3 loop is CASSEEGGGRTEAFF. The CDR3 DNA sequence: TGTGCCAGCAGTGAAGAGGGGGGAGGGAGGACTGAAGCTTTCTTT.

The V gene is TRBV10-3, the J gene TRBJ2-7; D possibly corresponds to TRBD1 (6 bases). V was clipped by 3 bases and J by 2 bases, with 11 bases between them. Germline V gene lookup returns CDR1 ENHRY and CDR2 SYGVKD. The CDR3 has 14 amino acids. DNA for the CDR3: TGTGCCATCAGTGAACAGGGAAACGCCTACGAGCAGTACTTC. The encoded protein is CAISEQGNAYEQYF.

This chain uses TRBV11-2 with TRBJ2-7; no reliable D call. The germline CDR1 and CDR2 sequences are SGHAT and FQNNGV. The CDR3 is 15 residues long. With 2 bases removed from V and 2 bases from J, the gap between germline ends came to 13 bases. The CDR3 loop is CASSLFLAEPYEQYF. CDR3 DNA: TGTGCCAGCAGCTTATTTTTGGCGGAACCCTACGAGCAGTACTTC. Full variable domain (outside the CDR3, taken from reference TRBV11-2 and TRBJ2-7): EAGVAQSPRYKIIEKRQSVAFWCNPISGHATLYWYQQILGQGPKLLIQFQNNGVVDDSQLPKDRFSAERLKGVDSTLKIQPAKLEDSAVYLCASSLFLAEPYEQYFGPGTRLTVT.